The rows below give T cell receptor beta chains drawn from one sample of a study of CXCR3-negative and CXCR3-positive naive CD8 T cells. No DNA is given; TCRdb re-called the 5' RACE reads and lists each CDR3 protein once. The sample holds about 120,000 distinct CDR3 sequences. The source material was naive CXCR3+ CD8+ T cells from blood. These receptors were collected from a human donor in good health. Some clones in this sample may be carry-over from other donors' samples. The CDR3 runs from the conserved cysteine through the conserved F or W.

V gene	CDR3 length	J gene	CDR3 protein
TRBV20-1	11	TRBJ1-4	CSATLAEKLFF
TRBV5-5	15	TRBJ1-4	CASSPIQTGNEKLFF
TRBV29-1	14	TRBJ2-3	CSVEISRVADTQYF
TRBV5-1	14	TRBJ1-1	CASSSGTANTEAFF
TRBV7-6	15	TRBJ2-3	CASSHAPAGADTQYF
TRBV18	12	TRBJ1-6	CASSPPGGPLHF
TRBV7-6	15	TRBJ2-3	CASSLDGRATDTQYF
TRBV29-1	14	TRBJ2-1	CSAKRVTLWDEQFF
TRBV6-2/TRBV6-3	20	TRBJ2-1	CASSYSYFGREVASYNEQFF
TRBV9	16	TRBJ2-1	CASSVPPSGVGDEQFF
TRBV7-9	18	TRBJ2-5	CASSSTTGTDFVGETQYF
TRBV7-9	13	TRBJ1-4	CASSYGSEGKLFF
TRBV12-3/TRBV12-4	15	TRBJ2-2	CASSSSRDSTGELFF
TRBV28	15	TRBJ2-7	CATTGSWPNSYEQYF
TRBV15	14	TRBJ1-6	CATSRDQRNSPLHF
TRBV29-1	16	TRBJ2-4	CSVESVAGVPKNIQYF
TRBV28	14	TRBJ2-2	CASSPLANTGELFF
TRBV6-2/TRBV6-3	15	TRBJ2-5	CASSYEGVGQETQYF
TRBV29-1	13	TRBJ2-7	CSVSGQGGNEQYF
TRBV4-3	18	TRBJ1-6	CASSQDDDRGGDRTPLHF
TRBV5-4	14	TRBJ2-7	CASSLVLAPGEQYF
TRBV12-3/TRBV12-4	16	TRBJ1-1	CATQGGTGGANAEAFF
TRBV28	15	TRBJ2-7	CASSFGTSGNYEQYF
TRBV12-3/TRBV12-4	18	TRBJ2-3	CASRGTAYRGDHTDTQYF
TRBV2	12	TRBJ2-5	CATSGLQETQYF
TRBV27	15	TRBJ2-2	CATSDLSANTGELFF
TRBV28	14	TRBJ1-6	CASSLLTENSPLHF
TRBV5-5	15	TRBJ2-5	CASSLARTVQETQYF
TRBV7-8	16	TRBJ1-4	CASSPPGVGSNEKLFF
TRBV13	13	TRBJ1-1	CASSSGWETEAFF
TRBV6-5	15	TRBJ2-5	CASSYGGQVQETQYF
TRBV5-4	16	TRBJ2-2	CASSLFHREETGELFF
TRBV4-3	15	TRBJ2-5	CASSQGGGVQETQYF
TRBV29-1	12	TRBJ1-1	CSVPGINTEAFF
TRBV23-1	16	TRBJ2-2	CASSQPGQGRTGELFF
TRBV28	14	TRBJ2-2	CASRSQGNTGELFF
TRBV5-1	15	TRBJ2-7	CASSLADRGFHEQYF